These 6 T cell receptor beta chains originate from one sample sequenced in a study of cytomegalovirus exposure and HLA in healthy donors. In the PCR, 60 Vbeta and 13 Jbeta primers were used. The data were produced by immunoSEQ multiplex PCR, yet TCRdb's version contains in-frame clones alone and is incomplete. The sample consists of some 200,000 clones, around 80% of them appearing once. Sequencing was carried out using PBMCs. Receptors were obtained from a man aged 50 to 59 in good health and CMV-seronegative.

V usage is TRBV27 and J usage is TRBJ2-6; D is perhaps TRBD1 (5 bases). The ends were cut back, 5 bases at V and 4 bases at J, with 18 bases in the middle. The CDR3 covers 17 residues. The V gene's germline CDR1 is MNHEY and CDR2 SMNVEV (reference sequence). The CDR3 DNA is TGTGCCAGCAGTGGGCCTAGGGGCGCGAAAGGGGCCAACGTCCTGACTTTC. It yields the protein CASSGPRGAKGANVLTF. The full variable domain, in which reference TRBV27 and TRBJ2-6 provide the parts outside the CDR3, is EAQVTQNPRYLITVTGKKLTVTCSQNMNHEYMSWYRQDPGLGLRQIYYSMNVEVTDKGDVPEGYKVSRKEKRNFPLILESPSPNQTSLYFCASSGPRGAKGANVLTFGAGSRLTVL.

The rearrangement links TRBV29-1 to TRBJ2-7; maybe TRBD1 (6 bases). This CDR3 comprises 14 residues. V dropped 3 bases and J dropped 3 bases, with 15 bases sitting between them. Germline CDR1 is SQVTM and CDR2 is ANQGSEA. CDR3 residues: CSVEVRGSGYEQYF. Here the CDR3 DNA reads TGCAGCGTTGAGGTCAGGGGTTCGGGCTACGAGCAGTACTTC.

J is TRBJ2-1 and V is TRBV15; D call uncertain. The CDR3 is 14 amino acids. V shed 0 bases and J shed 6 bases, with 9 bases lying between them. Looked up from germline, CDR1 is LNHNV and CDR2 is YYDKDF (reference sequence). CDR3 sequence (DNA): TGTGCCACCAGCAGAGATCGGTGGAGCAATGAGCAGTTCTTC. Amino acid sequence: CATSRDRWSNEQFF.

This clone was counted only a few times. V usage is TRBV5-1 and J usage is TRBJ2-2, with 8 nucleotides matching TRBD2. CDR1 SGHRS and CDR2 YFSETQ come from the germline V gene. CDR3 length: 14 residues. With 1 base clipped from V and 6 bases from J, the junction kept 2 bases outside the gene matches. This CDR3 is CASSLTLAAGELFF. DNA of the CDR3: TGCGCCAGCAGCTTGACACTAGCGGCCGGGGAGCTGTTTTTT.

The V call is TRBV7-7, the J call TRBJ2-3; a possible D gene is TRBD2 (6 bases). From germline, CDR1 is SSHAT and CDR2 FNYEAQ (reference sequence). This CDR3 is 14 amino acids long. Trimming left V 5 bases short and J 0 bases short, with 9 bases between. The DNA for the CDR3 is TGTGCCAGCAGCCCCAGCGGGAGCACAGATACGCAGTATTTT. Protein product: CASSPSGSTDTQYF.

CDR3 DNA sequence: TGTGCCAGCACCCCGGCAGGGCCGGTTTCTAACTATGGCTACACCTTC. Residues: CASTPAGPVSNYGYTF. This chain uses TRBV5-4 with TRBJ1-2, with D possibly being TRBD1 (5 bases). Trimming pared 6 bases from V and 0 bases from J, leaving 18 bases between. CDR1 and CDR2 (germline): SGHNT, YYREEE (reference sequence). The CDR3 length is 16 residues.